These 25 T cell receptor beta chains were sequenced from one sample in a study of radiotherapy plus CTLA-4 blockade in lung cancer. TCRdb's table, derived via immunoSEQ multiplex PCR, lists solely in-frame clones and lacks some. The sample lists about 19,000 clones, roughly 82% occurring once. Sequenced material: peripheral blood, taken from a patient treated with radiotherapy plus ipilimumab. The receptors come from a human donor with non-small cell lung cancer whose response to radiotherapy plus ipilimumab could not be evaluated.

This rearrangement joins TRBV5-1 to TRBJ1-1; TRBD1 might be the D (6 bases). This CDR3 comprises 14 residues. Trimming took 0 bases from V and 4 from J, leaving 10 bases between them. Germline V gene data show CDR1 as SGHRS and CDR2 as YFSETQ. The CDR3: CASSLGQVPTEAFF. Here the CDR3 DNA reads TGCGCCAGCAGCTTGGGACAGGTTCCCACTGAAGCTTTCTTT.

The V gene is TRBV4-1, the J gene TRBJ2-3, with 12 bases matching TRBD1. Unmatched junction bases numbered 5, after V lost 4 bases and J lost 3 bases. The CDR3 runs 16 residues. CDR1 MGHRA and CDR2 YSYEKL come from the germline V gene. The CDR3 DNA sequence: TGCGCCAGCAGCCTGGGACAGGGGGCTGGTACAGATACGCAGTATTTT. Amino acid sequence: CASSLGQGAGTDTQYF.

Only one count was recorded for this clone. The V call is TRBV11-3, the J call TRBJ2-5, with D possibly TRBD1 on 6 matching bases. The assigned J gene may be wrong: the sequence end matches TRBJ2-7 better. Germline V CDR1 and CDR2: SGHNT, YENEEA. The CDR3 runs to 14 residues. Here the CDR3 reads CASSRGGQSYEQYF. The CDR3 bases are TGTGCCAGCAGCAGAGGAGGACAGAGTTACGAGCAGTACTTC.

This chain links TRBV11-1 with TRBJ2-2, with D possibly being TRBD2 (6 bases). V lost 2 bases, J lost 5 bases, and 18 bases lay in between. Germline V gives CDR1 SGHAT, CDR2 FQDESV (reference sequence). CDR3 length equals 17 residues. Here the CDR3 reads CASSLRLPRRGTGELFF. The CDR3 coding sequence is TGTGCCAGCAGCTTAAGGCTACCGAGGAGGGGAACCGGGGAGCTGTTTTTT.

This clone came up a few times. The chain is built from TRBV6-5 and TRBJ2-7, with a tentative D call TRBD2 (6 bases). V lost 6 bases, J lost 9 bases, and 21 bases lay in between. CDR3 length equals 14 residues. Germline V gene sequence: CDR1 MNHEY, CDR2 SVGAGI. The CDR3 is CASSSGGTGASQYF. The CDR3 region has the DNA TGTGCCAGCAGCTCGGGTGGGACTGGGGCCTCGCAGTACTTC.

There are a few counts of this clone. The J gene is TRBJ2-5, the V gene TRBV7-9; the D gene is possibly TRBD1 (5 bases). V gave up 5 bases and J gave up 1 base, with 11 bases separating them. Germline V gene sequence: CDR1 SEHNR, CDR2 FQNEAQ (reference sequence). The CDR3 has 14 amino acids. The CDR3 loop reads CASSAGHPQETQYF. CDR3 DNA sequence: TGTGCCAGCAGCGCAGGACACCCCCAAGAGACCCAGTACTTC.

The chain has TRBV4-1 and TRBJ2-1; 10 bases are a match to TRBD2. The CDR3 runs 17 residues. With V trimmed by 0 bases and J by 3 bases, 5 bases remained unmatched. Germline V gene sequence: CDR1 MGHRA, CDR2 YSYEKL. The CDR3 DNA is TGCGCCAGCAGCCAAGAGCTAGCGGGAGTCGGCTACAATGAGCAGTTCTTC. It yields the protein CASSQELAGVGYNEQFF.

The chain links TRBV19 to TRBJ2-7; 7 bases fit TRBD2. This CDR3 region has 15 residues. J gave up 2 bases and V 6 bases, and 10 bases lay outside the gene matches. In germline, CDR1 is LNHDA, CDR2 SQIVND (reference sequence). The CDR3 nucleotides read TGTGCCAGTAGAGCAGTGGGGGGGGGAACCTACGAGCAGTACTTC. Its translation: CASRAVGGGTYEQYF.

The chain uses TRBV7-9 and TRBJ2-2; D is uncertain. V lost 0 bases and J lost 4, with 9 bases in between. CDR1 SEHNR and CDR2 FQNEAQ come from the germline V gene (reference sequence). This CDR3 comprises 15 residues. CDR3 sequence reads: CASSLAEAATGELFF. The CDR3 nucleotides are TGTGCCAGCAGCTTAGCTGAGGCGGCCACCGGGGAGCTGTTTTTT.

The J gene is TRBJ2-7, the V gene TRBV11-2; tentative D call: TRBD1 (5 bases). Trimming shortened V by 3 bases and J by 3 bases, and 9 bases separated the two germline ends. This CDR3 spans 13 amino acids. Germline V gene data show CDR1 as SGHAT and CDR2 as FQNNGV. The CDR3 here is CASSLGQSYEQYF. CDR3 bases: TGTGCCAGCAGCTTGGGGCAGAGCTACGAGCAGTACTTC.

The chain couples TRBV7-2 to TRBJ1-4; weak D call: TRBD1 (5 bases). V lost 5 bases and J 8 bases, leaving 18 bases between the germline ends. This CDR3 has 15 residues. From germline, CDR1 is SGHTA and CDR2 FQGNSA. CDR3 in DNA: TGTGCCAGCAGCCCCTTCGGGGGACGGCGCGAAAAACTGTTTTTT. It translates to CASSPFGGRREKLFF.

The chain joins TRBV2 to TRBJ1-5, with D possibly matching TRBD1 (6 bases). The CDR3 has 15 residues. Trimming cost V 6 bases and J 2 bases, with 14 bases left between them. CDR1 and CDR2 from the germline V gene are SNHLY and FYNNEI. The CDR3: CASSPGGGGNQPQHF. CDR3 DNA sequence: TGTGCCAGCAGCCCCGGGGGGGGCGGCAATCAGCCCCAGCATTTT.

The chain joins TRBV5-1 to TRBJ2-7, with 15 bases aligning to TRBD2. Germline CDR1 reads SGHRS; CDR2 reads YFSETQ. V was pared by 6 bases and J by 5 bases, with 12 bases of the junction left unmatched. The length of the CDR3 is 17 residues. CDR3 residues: CASNPGTSGRFSHEQYF. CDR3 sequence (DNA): TGCGCCAGCAACCCGGGGACTAGCGGGAGGTTTTCCCACGAGCAGTACTTC.

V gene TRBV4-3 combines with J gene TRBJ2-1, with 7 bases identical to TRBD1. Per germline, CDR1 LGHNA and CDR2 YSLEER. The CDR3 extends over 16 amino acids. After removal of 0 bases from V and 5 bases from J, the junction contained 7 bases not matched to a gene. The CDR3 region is CASSQDLTGKNNEQFF. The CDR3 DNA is TGCGCCAGCAGCCAAGATTTGACAGGGAAGAACAATGAGCAGTTCTTC.

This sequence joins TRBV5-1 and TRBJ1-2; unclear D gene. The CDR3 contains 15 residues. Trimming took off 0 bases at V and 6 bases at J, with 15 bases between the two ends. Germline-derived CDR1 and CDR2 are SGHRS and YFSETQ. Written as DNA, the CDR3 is TGCGCCAGCAGCTTGGAGGCGGTCGGGGAAAATGGCTACACCTTC. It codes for CASSLEAVGENGYTF.

CDR3 sequence (DNA): TGTGCCAGCCCCAAGGGGGCTGGGGAGCAGTACTTC. This translates into CASPKGAGEQYF. V usage is TRBV18 and J usage is TRBJ2-7; 7 bases are shared with TRBD1. Germline CDR1 and CDR2: KGHSH and LQKENI. There are 12 residues in the CDR3. V shed 8 bases and J 7 bases; nucleotides not matched to a gene: 8.

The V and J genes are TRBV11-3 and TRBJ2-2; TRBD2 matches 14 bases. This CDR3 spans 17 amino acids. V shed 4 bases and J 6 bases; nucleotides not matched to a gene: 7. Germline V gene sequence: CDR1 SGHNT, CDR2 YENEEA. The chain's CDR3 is CASSSGLAGVRPGELFF. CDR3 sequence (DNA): TGTGCCAGCAGCTCGGGACTAGCGGGAGTTAGACCCGGGGAGCTGTTTTTT.

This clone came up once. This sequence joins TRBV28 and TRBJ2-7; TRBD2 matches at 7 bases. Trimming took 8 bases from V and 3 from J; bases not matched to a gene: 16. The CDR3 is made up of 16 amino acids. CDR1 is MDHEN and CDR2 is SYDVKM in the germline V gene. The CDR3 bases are TGTGCCAGCGAAAATAGGATTCGACTAGCCAACTACGAGCAGTACTTC. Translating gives CASENRIRLANYEQYF.

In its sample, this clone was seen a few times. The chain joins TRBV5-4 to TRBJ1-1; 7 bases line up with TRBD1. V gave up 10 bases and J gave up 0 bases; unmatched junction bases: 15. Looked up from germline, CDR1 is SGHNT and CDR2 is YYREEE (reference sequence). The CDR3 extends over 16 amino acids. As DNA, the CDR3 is TGTGCCGGGCGGGACAGTAGTTCATGGATGAACACTGAAGCTTTCTTT. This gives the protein CAGRDSSSWMNTEAFF.

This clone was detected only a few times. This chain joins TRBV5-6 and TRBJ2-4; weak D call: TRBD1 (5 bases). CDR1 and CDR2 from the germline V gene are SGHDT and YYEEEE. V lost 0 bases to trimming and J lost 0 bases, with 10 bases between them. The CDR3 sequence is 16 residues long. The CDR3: CASSLADSLAKNIQYF. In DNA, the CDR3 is TGTGCCAGCAGCTTGGCCGACAGTTTAGCCAAAAACATTCAGTACTTC.

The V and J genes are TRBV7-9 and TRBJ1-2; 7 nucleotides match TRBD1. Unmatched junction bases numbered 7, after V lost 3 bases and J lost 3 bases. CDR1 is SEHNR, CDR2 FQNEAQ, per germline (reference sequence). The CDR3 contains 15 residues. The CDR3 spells CASSFTTGSDYGYTF. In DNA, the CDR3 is TGTGCCAGCAGCTTCACGACAGGGTCGGACTATGGCTACACCTTC.

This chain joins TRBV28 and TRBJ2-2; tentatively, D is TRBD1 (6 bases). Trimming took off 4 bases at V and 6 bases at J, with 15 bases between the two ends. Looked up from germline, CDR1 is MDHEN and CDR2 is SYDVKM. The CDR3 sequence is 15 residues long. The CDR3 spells CASSSLGTLAGELFF. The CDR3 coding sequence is TGTGCCAGCAGTTCCCTGGGGACACTCGCCGGGGAGCTGTTTTTT.

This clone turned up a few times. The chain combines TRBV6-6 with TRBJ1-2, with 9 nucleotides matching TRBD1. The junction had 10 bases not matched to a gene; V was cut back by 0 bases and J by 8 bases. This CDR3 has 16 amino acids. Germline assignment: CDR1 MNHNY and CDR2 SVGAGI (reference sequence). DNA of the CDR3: TGTGCCAGCAGTTACTCCTCAGGGGACAGGGCTAGGGGCTACACCTTC. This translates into CASSYSSGDRARGYTF.

The CDR3 sequence: CAARRGSADTQYF. CDR3 nucleotides: TGCGCCGCCAGGCGGGGGAGCGCAGATACGCAGTATTTT. This chain joins TRBV5-1 and TRBJ2-3; 7 bases line up with TRBD2. The germline CDR1 and CDR2 sequences are SGHRS and YFSETQ. The CDR3 extends over 13 amino acids. With 10 bases clipped from V and 4 bases from J, the junction kept 9 bases outside the gene matches.

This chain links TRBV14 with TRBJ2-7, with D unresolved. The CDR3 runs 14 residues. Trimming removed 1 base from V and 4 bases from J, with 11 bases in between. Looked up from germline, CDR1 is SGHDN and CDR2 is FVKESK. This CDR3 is CASSQAVELYEQYF. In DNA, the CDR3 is TGTGCCAGCAGCCAAGCCGTGGAGCTTTACGAGCAGTACTTC. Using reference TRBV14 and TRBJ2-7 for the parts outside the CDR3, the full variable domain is EAGVTQFPSHSVIEKGQTVTLRCDPISGHDNLYWYRRVMGKEIKFLLHFVKESKQDESGMPNNRFLAERTGGTYSTLKVQPAELEDSGVYFCASSQAVELYEQYFGPGTRLTVT.